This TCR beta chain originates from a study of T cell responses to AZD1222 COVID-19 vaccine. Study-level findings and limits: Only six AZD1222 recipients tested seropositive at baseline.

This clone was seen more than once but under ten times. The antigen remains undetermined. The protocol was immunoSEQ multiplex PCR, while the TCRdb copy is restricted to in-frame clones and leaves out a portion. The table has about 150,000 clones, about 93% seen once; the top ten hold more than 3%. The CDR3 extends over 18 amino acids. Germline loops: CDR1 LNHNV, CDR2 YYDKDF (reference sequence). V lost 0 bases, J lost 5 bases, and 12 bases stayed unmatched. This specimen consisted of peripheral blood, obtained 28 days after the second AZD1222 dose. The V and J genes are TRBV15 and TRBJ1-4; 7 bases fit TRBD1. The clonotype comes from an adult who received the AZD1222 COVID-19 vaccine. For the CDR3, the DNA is TGTGCCACCAGCAGAGAGGGGATGACGGCAGGGGGGAATGAAAAACTGTTTTTT. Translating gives CATSREGMTAGGNEKLFF.